This TCR beta chain was identified in a study of Graves' ophthalmopathy and Graves' hyperthyroidism. Study details: Peripheral blood samples were taken at initial diagnosis, before any treatment.

Moderate-to-severe activity, CAS ≥3, NOSPECS ≥4 and a duration under 3 months were seen in donors with ophthalmopathy. The CDR3 runs 13 residues. V was cut by 4 bases and J by 2 bases, with 11 bases left in between. Germline V lookup: CDR1 DFQATT, CDR2 SNEGSKA (reference sequence). For repertoire sequencing, the TCR beta CDR3 regions were amplified from RNA transcripts. Second-round multiplex PCR came after first-round RT-PCR with HTBI primers. TCRdb reprocessed the multiplex PCR reads via MiXCR and lists one record per CDR3 protein. The data contain some 520,000 distinct CDR3 sequences, over 13% of them seen just once; the ten biggest clones take up 9.8%.

The source of this sequence is a woman in her twenties or thirties with Graves' ophthalmopathy. Material: blood. The genes are TRBV20-1 and TRBJ1-2; D remains unclear. The CDR3 nucleotides read TGCAGTGCTACCCCGACCGGGAACTATGGCTACACCTTC. It yields the protein CSATPTGNYGYTF.